This T cell receptor beta chain was recorded in a study of response to subunit inactivated influenza vaccine. The study, taken as a whole, reports: Seasonal influenza vaccination, on each occasion, was suggested by the authors to recruit few new T cells.

From the RT-PCR reads, TCRdb called clonotypes with MiXCR, one entry per CDR3 protein. The repertoire holds a few hundred thousand distinct CDR3 sequences, 20% to 25% seen once, with roughly 10% in the top ten. CDR3 length: 12 residues. V lost 6 bases and J lost 4; bases outside the gene matches: 3. The germline V gene has CDR1 ENHRY and CDR2 SYGVKD. This clonotype was counted a few times. Its antigen remains unidentified. This receptor was obtained from a man between 50 and 75 years old who received an inactivated influenza vaccine. Source: PBMCs from blood, taken about 20 months after vaccination. The V and J genes are TRBV10-3 and TRBJ2-7; 7 bases align to TRBD1. Here the CDR3 DNA reads TGTGCCATCAGCAACAGGGGTTACGAGCAGTACTTC. Its protein product is CAISNRGYEQYF.